Below are 18 T cell receptor beta chains sequenced from a single sample in a study of regulatory T cells in long-lasting Graves disease. Time point defined: persistent/refractory GD, antithyroid drugs over 5 years with positive TRAb. Extracted PBMC RNA gave rise to the TCR library. Arm-PCR of CDR3 regions with iRepertoire HTBI primers generated TCR beta libraries. TCRdb redid the calling of the multiplex PCR reads with MiXCR, one entry per CDR3 protein. The sample records some 280,000 distinct CDR3 sequences, 22% being singletons. The sample in question was peripheral blood mononuclear cells (PBMCs), obtained when the disease was refractory, from a patient treated with antithyroid drugs. The receptors derive from a female donor with Graves disease.

This clonotype turned up a few times. This chain joins TRBV3-1 and TRBJ2-1, with D perhaps given as TRBD1 or TRBD2 (5 bases each). V was trimmed by 3 bases and J by 6 bases, leaving 18 bases between them. Germline assignment: CDR1 LGHDT and CDR2 YNNKEL (reference sequence). This CDR3 is built from 16 residues. Here the CDR3 DNA reads TGTGCCAGCAGCCAGGACGGGACGCTACCCGGCAATGAGCAGTTCTTC. Translated, it gives CASSQDGTLPGNEQFF.

This clonotype has a handful of counts. CDR3 in DNA: TGTGCCTGGGGACAGGGGGCCGTGGAGACCCAGTACTTC. Translated, it gives CAWGQGAVETQYF. The rearrangement uses TRBV30 and TRBJ2-5; 11 nucleotides align to TRBD1. Looked up from germline, CDR1 is GTSNPN and CDR2 is SVGIG (reference sequence). The CDR3 is 13 residues long. V trimming: 5 bases; J trimming: 5 bases; junction bases outside the gene matches: 4.

The chain recombines TRBV4-2 with TRBJ2-6, with TRBD2 matching over 11 bases. The trim removed 0 bases at V and 3 bases at J, leaving 7 bases unmatched. This CDR3 contains 19 residues. The germline CDR1 and CDR2 sequences are LGHNA and YNFKEQ. The CDR3 reads CASSQDQGSGRGGANVLTF. The CDR3 DNA sequence: TGTGCCAGCAGCCAAGATCAAGGTAGCGGGAGGGGTGGGGCCAACGTCCTGACTTTC.

This clonotype was counted a few times. The chain recombines TRBV6-1 with TRBJ2-7; weak D call: TRBD2 (6 bases). Germline V gives CDR1 MNHNS, CDR2 SASEGT. This CDR3 is 15 amino acids long. Trimming removed 5 bases from V and 0 bases from J, with 14 bases in between. The CDR3 protein is CASSPRLGLSYEQYF. The CDR3 nucleotides are TGTGCCAGCAGTCCCCGACTGGGACTCTCCTACGAGCAGTACTTC.

Points on this clonotype: Since a much larger clone is just one base distant, this may be a read error. The chain combines TRBV6-2 or TRBV6-3 with TRBJ2-6, with D tentatively TRBD1 (5 bases). The length of the CDR3 is 15 residues. CDR1 and CDR2 (germline): MNHEY, SVGEGT. Here the CDR3 DNA reads TGTGCCAGCAAGGGGAAAGGTCTTGGGGCCAACGTCCTGGCTTTC. Translation gives CASKGKGLGANVLAF.

This clonotype was counted only a few times. V and J are TRBV7-2 and TRBJ1-5; 7 bases line up with TRBD1. This CDR3 contains 16 residues. Germline loops: CDR1 SGHTA, CDR2 FQGNSA. J lost 6 bases, V lost 1 base, and 9 bases had no gene match. The CDR3 loop is CASSLGPRGVGQPQHF. CDR3 sequence (DNA): TGTGCCAGCAGCTTAGGTCCCAGGGGGGTGGGTCAGCCCCAGCATTTT.

As for this clonotype: A much larger clone differs by one base, so this may be a read error. CDR3 DNA sequence: TGTGCCAGCAGCTTAGTCGCCAGTTCGGGCCGGGAGACCCAGTACTTC. This codes for CASSLVASSGRETQYF. The chain combines TRBV11-2 with TRBJ2-5; D uncertain. This CDR3 contains 16 residues. Trimming left V 1 base short and J 5 bases short, with 17 bases between. Germline loops: CDR1 SGHAT, CDR2 FQNNGV.

This clonotype occurred many times. This rearrangement joins TRBV28 to TRBJ2-7; possibly TRBD2 for D (6 bases). The CDR3 has 14 residues. Trimming took 4 bases from V and 2 from J, leaving 12 bases between them. Germline V gene data show CDR1 as MDHEN and CDR2 as SYDVKM. The CDR3 sequence: CASSSWRETYEQYF. Here the CDR3 DNA reads TGTGCCAGCAGTTCCTGGCGGGAAACCTACGAGCAGTACTTC.

This clonotype turned up a few times. The V gene is TRBV19, the J gene TRBJ2-7, with D possibly TRBD1 on 5 matching bases. The CDR3 covers 13 residues. The V gene's germline CDR1 is LNHDA and CDR2 SQIVND (reference sequence). V gave up 3 bases and J gave up 2 bases, with 8 bases separating them. The CDR3 DNA reads TGTGCCAGTAGTATTGGGGCGGCCTACGAGCAGTACTTC. Its translation: CASSIGAAYEQYF.

This chain links TRBV4-1 with TRBJ2-5; no clear D gene. The CDR3 extends over 13 amino acids. The ends were cut back, 2 bases at V and 5 bases at J, with 9 bases in the middle. Germline assignment: CDR1 MGHRA and CDR2 YSYEKL. The CDR3 DNA is TGCGCCAGCAGCCAACTGGGATTGGAGACCCAGTACTTC. Its protein product is CASSQLGLETQYF.

The chain recombines TRBV6-1 with TRBJ2-2; 11 bases map to TRBD2. The CDR3 spans 16 residues. CDR1 and CDR2 from the germline V gene are MNHNS and SASEGT. V was pared by 6 bases and J by 8 bases, with 11 bases of the junction left unmatched. The CDR3 coding sequence is TGTGCCAGCAGCGAGGGACTAGCGGCACCCCGGGGGGAGCTGTTTTTT. It translates to CASSEGLAAPRGELFF.

There are a few counts of this clonotype. The gene calls are TRBV6-1 and TRBJ2-2, with D possibly TRBD2 on 7 matching bases. CDR1 and CDR2 (germline): MNHNS, SASEGT. There are 12 residues in the CDR3. Trimming took 11 bases from V and 6 from J, leaving 13 bases between them. The CDR3 spells CACGGWSGELFF. CDR3 coding DNA: TGTGCCTGCGGGGGCTGGTCCGGGGAGCTGTTTTTT.

This clonotype has at least ten counts. V is TRBV6-1 and J is TRBJ2-7; 11 nucleotides agree with TRBD1. This CDR3 has 16 residues. Germline V gives CDR1 MNHNS, CDR2 SASEGT. Trimming removed 6 bases from V and 3 bases from J; junction bases left unmatched: 10. CDR3 in amino acids: CASSLNLGTGGYEQYF. CDR3 nucleotides: TGTGCCAGCAGCCTCAACCTCGGGACAGGGGGCTACGAGCAGTACTTC.

This rearrangement joins TRBV19 to TRBJ2-7; 9 bases are shared with TRBD1. CDR3 length: 14 amino acids. CDR1 and CDR2 (germline): LNHDA, SQIVND (reference sequence). V lost 8 bases to trimming and J lost 2 bases; unmatched junction nucleotides: 7. The CDR3 loop reads CASADRGETYEQYF. The CDR3 nucleotides are TGTGCCAGTGCCGACAGGGGGGAAACCTACGAGCAGTACTTC.

This clonotype came up many times. The CDR3 reads CASSSPSGRGTDTQYF. The CDR3 DNA reads as TGTGCCAGCAGTTCTCCTAGCGGGAGAGGCACAGATACGCAGTATTTT. V gene TRBV28 combines with J gene TRBJ2-3; TRBD2 aligns across 10 bases. There are 16 residues in the CDR3. Germline CDR1 MDHEN, CDR2 SYDVKM. With V trimmed by 4 bases and J by 1 base, 5 bases remained unmatched.

The sample holds many counts of this clonotype. The chain recombines TRBV7-9 with TRBJ2-5, with TRBD2 identical over 14 bases. The germline CDR1 and CDR2 sequences are SEHNR and FQNEAQ (reference sequence). Unmatched junction bases numbered 16, after V lost 5 bases and J lost 5 bases. This CDR3 has 19 residues. In DNA form, the CDR3 reads TGTGCCAGCAGCATGAGGGGACTAGCGGGAGAGAGGGGACGGGAGACCCAGTACTTC. This translates into CASSMRGLAGERGRETQYF.

This clonotype was counted many times. This chain connects TRBV18 to TRBJ2-5, with TRBD2 matching 8 bases. Germline trimming cut 6 bases from V and 5 bases from J; bases unmatched to any gene: 14. CDR3 length: 16 amino acids. Germline CDR1 and CDR2: KGHSH and LQKENI. The CDR3 reads CASSRPLAAGEETQYF. DNA for the CDR3: TGTGCCAGCTCCCGCCCACTAGCAGCGGGAGAGGAGACCCAGTACTTC. Drawing the rest from reference TRBV18 and TRBJ2-5, the complete variable domain is NAGVMQNPRHLVRRRGQEARLRCSPMKGHSHVYWYRQLPEEGLKFMVYLQKENIIDESGMPKERFSAEFPKEGPSILRIQQVVRGDSAAYFCASSRPLAAGEETQYFGPGTRLLVL.

This clonotype has a count of ten or more. This chain joins TRBV28 and TRBJ1-1; TRBD1 is a possible D gene (6 bases). The V gene's germline CDR1 is MDHEN and CDR2 SYDVKM. CDR3 length equals 13 residues. V was shortened by 4 bases and J by 5 bases, with 11 bases between the two germline ends. CDR3 sequence reads: CASSSQQGTEAFF. Written as DNA, the CDR3 is TGTGCCAGCAGTTCACAACAGGGAACTGAAGCTTTCTTT.